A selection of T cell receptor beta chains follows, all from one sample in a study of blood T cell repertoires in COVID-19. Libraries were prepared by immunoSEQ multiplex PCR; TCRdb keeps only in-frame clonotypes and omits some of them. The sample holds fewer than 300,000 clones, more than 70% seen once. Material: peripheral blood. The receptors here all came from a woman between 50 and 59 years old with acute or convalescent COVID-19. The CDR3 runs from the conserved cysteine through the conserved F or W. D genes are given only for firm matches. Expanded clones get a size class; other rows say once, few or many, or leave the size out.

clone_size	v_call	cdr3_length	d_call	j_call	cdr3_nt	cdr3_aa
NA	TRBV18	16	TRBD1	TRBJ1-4	TGTGCCAGCTCACCACAGGGGGCCGGCACTAATGAAAAACTGTTTTTT	CASSPQGAGTNEKLFF
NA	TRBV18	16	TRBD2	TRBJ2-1	TGTGCCAGCTCACCATCGGCGGGACTAAACTACAATGAGCAGTTCTTC	CASSPSAGLNYNEQFF
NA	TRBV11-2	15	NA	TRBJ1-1	TGTGCCAGCAGCTTAACGACAGTCATGAACACTGAAGCTTTCTTT	CASSLTTVMNTEAFF
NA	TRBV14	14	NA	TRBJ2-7	TGTGCCAGCAGCCAAGGGAGAATCTCCTACGAGCAGTACTTC	CASSQGRISYEQYF
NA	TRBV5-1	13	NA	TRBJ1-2	TGCGCCAGCAGCTTGGCCCCCAGAGGTGGCTACACCTTC	CASSLAPRGGYTF
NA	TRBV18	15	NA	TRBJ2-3	TGTGCCAGCTCACCTAGCGGAGGCACGCCGGATACGCAGTATTTT	CASSPSGGTPDTQYF
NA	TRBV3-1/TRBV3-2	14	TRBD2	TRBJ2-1	TGTGCCAGCGGCCTCCCTAGCGGGTACAATGAGCAGTTCTTC	CASGLPSGYNEQFF
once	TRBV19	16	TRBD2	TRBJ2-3	TGTGCCAGCCGCATTACTAGCGGGAGGAGAACAGATACGCAGTATTTT	CASRITSGRRTDTQYF
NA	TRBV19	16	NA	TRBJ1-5	TGTGCCAGTAGTGGAGGGACAAGGGGGGGGCATCAGCCCCAGCATTTT	CASSGGTRGGHQPQHF
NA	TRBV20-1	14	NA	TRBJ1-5	TGCAGTGCTAGTGGGGGGGGTGGGAATCAGCCCCAGCATTTT	CSASGGGGNQPQHF
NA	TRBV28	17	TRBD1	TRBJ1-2	TGTGCCAGCAGTTCCCCGATCGACAGGGCTTATAACTATGGCTACACCTTC	CASSSPIDRAYNYGYTF
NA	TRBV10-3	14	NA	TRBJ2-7	TGTGCCATCAGTGAGTCTCCAGGGAACTACGAGCAGTACTTC	CAISESPGNYEQYF
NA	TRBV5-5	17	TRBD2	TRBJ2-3	TGTGCCAGCAGCTTGGCCGGACTAGCGGGACCCCCAGATACGCAGTATTTT	CASSLAGLAGPPDTQYF
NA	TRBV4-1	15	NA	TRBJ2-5	TGCGCCAGCAGCCACTACATGAGACTTGGCGAGACCCAGTACTTC	CASSHYMRLGETQYF
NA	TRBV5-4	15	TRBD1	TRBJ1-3	TGTGCCAGCAGCATGACAGGGGGCGCTGGAAACACCATATATTTT	CASSMTGGAGNTIYF
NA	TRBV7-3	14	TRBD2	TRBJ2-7	TGTGCCAGCAGCCCTCAAGCGGGAGATCGCGAGCAGTACTTC	CASSPQAGDREQYF
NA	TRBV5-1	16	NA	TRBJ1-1	TGCGCCAGCAGCCTGGGGCCCTCGACGGGGAACACTGAAGCTTTCTTT	CASSLGPSTGNTEAFF
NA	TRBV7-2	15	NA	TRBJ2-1	TGTGCCAGCAGCTTTGGCCAACAGCCCTACAATGAGCAGTTCTTC	CASSFGQQPYNEQFF
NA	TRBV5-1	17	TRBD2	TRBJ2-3	TGCGCCAGCAGCGCAGGACTAGCGGGAGGGGCCACAGATACGCAGTATTTT	CASSAGLAGGATDTQYF
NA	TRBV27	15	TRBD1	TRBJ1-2	TGTGCCAGCAGTTTTCTGGGGGACAGGGGAAGAGGCTACACCTTC	CASSFLGDRGRGYTF
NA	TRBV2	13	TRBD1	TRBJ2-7	TGTGCCAGCAACCCGGGACAGGCCTACGAGCAGTACTTC	CASNPGQAYEQYF
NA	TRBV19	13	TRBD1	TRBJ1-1	TGTGCCAGTGGGGACAGGCCAAACACTGAAGCTTTCTTT	CASGDRPNTEAFF
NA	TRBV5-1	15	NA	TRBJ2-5	TGCGCCAGCAGCTTGATGCGGGAAGCTCAAGAGACCCAGTACTTC	CASSLMREAQETQYF
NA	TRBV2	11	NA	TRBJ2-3	TGTGCCACCTCCAGGACAGATACGCAGTATTTT	CATSRTDTQYF
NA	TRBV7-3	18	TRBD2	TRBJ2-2	TGTGCCAGCAGCTTAATGCCCAGCGGGAGGTCGAACACCGGGGAGCTGTTTTTT	CASSLMPSGRSNTGELFF
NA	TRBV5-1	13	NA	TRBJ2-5	TGCGCCAGCAGCGCGGATTACCAAGAGACCCAGTACTTC	CASSADYQETQYF